The T cell receptor beta chain under discussion was sequenced for a study of cytomegalovirus exposure and HLA in healthy donors (dated 2017 in TCRdb). General notes on the study: An earlier analysis of roughly 500 of the donors reported about 250 Gb of sequence data and 117 million unique TCR beta sequences from about 179 million T cells. An early release that covered more than 550 HLA-typed donors contained about 300 gigabases of sequencing data and tens of millions of unique TCR sequences. The genetic ancestry cluster associated with self-reported Caucasian donors included about 84% of the 398 genotyped donors. The study was designed to test whether signatures of past pathogen exposure could be identified by cataloging public T cell receptors. The T cell repertoires of 666 subjects were profiled by immunosequencing and related to cytomegalovirus serostatus. In addition to the first cohort of roughly 700 subjects, a separate validation cohort of around 110 different subjects was used. The study combined high-throughput TCR immunosequencing, statistical association of individual TCRs with disease status, and machine learning to predict cytomegalovirus infection status. A later analysis re-examined previously published TCR beta repertoires from around 670 donors and added high-resolution HLA genotyping to investigate patterns of TCR occurrence. Rather than drawing on any new phenotypic data, the later analysis identified candidate immune exposures from TCR beta sequences and the way those sequences occurred across donors. To decide whether each TCR beta V gene segment behaved as functional or pseudogenic, an earlier analysis of some 600 of the donors relied on high-throughput TCR beta sequencing. Donor age, sex, ethnicity and CMV serostatus were compiled together with the repertoire data. In a later genetic analysis, genome-wide SNP genotypes for about 55% of the roughly 700 donors were used, and that subset was treated as a discovery cohort. Every repertoire in the discovery cohort had been generated on one and the same sequencing platform. HLA typing included class I and class II loci at four-digit resolution. Typing coverage varied by locus: roughly 620-640 donors for A, B, C, DRB1 and DQB1; approximately 500 for DQA1; some 610 for DPA1; some 470 for DPB1. Roughly five DR-DQ haplotypes were treated as single units for association and clustering because of strong linkage in the cohort. Among about 370 genotyped donors of the cohort, an average of roughly 230,000 unique TCR beta nucleotide sequences was sequenced per donor, of which approximately 18% were non-productive. The investigation overall reported the following: In the study, around 150 TCR beta chains were listed as associated with cytomegalovirus. A later analysis found that most CMV-associated TCR beta chains appeared HLA-restricted, with HLA associations seemingly driven largely by CMV exposure. In a later analysis, HLA-associated TCR beta chains showed more clonal expansion and lower generation probabilities than non-associated chains that were equally common. Most TCR sequences were observed very rarely across donors, whereas some public TCRs were present in many individuals. When HLA alleles, especially DR and DQ, strongly co-occurred, attributing TCR associations to individual alleles was difficult. In a later genetic analysis, fewer N-insertions in productive TCRs were reported among donors in an Asian-associated ancestry cluster than the approximately 670-donor mean. Over 15 rarely observed V segments, including chromosome 9 orphons, were excluded from the earlier analysis of approximately 500 of the donors because counts were too low. In a later analysis, 15,000 to 20,000 TCR beta sequences were associated with specific HLA alleles at a false discovery rate of 0.05. CMV serostatus was the only immune exposure information available for the cohort. A later analysis found that TCR association rates varied across HLA loci, with DRB1 alleles showing the most associated TCRs and HLA-C alleles the fewest. Cytomegalovirus status was reported to be diagnosed by the classifier with high specificity and sensitivity in both the original and validation cohorts. Sequencing depth was assumed to be roughly uniform across donors in the presence/absence analyses, though that assumption may not hold. The authors suggested that the approach could potentially be extended to other disease states and immunological phenotypes. Because HLA typing was missing for some donors at each locus, association tests included only the typed subset. A few of the identified cytomegalovirus-associated TCR beta chains were confirmed in vitro to be specific for cytomegalovirus antigens. Broadly in line with IMGT annotations, most TCR beta V segments showed up in productive rearrangements about 87% or about 30% of the time in an earlier analysis of some 590 of the donors. A further reported finding was that TCR beta sequences accurately predicted the HLA-A and HLA-B alleles for most subjects in the first cohort. In a later analysis, several top co-occurrence clusters were reported to appear linked to parvovirus B19, influenza, CMV and Epstein-Barr virus. Linkage disequilibrium might explain the correlated functional status among segregating V segments, but an unknown experimental factor could not be ruled out. A group of highly shared sequence variants was considered likely to be a technical artifact of the sequencing pipeline. In this cohort, only TCR beta chains were sequenced, and detectable features were limited by the absence of alpha or paired-chain data. A later genetic analysis associated a missense DCLRE1C variant with V-gene and J-gene trimming of TCR beta chains, and an independent cohort replicated the association.

The cohort comprised several hundred healthy bone marrow donors. At the time of sampling, all cohort members were nominally healthy, though unrecorded immune exposures were likely present. The donor was CMV seropositive and belonged to the group of 250 to 300 seropositive cohort members. Each donor provided a peripheral blood sample, and peripheral blood mononuclear cells were used for TCR beta sequencing. Genomic DNA extraction from the blood cell samples was performed with the Qiagen DNeasy Blood Extraction Kit. On this clone: Its antigen remains unidentified. No much larger clone exists at a distance of one base, and base qualities are not known.

Library preparation used the immunoSEQ multiplex PCR assay. For the multiplex PCR, a mixture combining 60 forward primers for TCR Vbeta segments and 13 reverse primers for TCR Jbeta segments was used. Amplification of the CDR3 region of rearranged TCR beta genes was performed with a multiplex PCR assay on genomic DNA. The amplified TCR beta libraries were sequenced on the Illumina HiSeq System as 87-base-pair reads. Per the authors' processing: In a later analysis, about 80 million unique TCR beta chains were counted across the 500 to 850 repertoires, and around 10 million of these chains were shared by at least two donors. To remove PCR and sequencing errors, raw reads were error-corrected and collapsed into unique sequences using a nearest-neighbor algorithm that merged closely related sequences. To assign V, D and J gene segments, CDR3 sequences were aligned to IMGT reference sequences. Each retained sequence needed at least a six-nucleotide match to both a V gene segment and a J gene segment. Rearrangements were classified as productive when the CDR3 lacked stop codons and remained in frame with V and J, and all other rearrangements were classified as non-productive. Following IMGT convention, CDR3 was defined as the stretch from the second conserved V-encoded cysteine to the conserved J-encoded phenylalanine. In an earlier analysis of more than 550 of the donors, sequences lacking an unambiguous match to a single V gene segment were excluded. An earlier analysis of a few hundred of the donors called V segments functional above 56.7% productive rearrangements and segregating when the between-donor standard deviation exceeded 5%. To diagnose cytomegalovirus status from the catalog of TCR beta chain sequences, a statistical classification framework was built. In a later analysis, V and J genes were assigned by comparing TCR nucleotide sequences against IMGT/GENE-DB human TR gene sequences. A later analysis assigned CDR3 sequences and most-parsimonious VDJ recombination scenarios with the TCRdist pipeline. In a later analysis, each TCR beta chain was defined by its CDR3 amino acid sequence together with its V-gene family, and reads without a unique V-gene family were excluded. To address suspected cross-contamination and a sequencing artifact, a later analysis removed around 590 highly shared, low-generation-probability nucleotide sequences. For each public chain, a later analysis derived a clonal expansion index from normalized ranks of inferred template counts within each repertoire. Generation probabilities in a later analysis came from a VDJ recombination model fitted to out-of-frame rearrangements, and those results were checked against IGoR. In a later analysis, TCR-TCR, TCR-HLA and TCR-CMV co-occurrence was scored with hypergeometric tests, and a repertoire-size bias correction was applied to TCR pairs. A later analysis estimated false discovery rates by permuting HLA or CMV assignments 20 times. In a later analysis, co-occurring TCRs were grouped using DBSCAN, with TCRdist sequence similarity added in when clustering inside HLA-allele-positive subsets. Repertoires with fewer than 30,000 or more than 120,000 public chains, plus five repertoires with anomalous nucleotide sharing, were excluded from co-occurrence clustering. TCRdb obtained this table from immuneACCESS and retained in-frame rearrangements with V and J assigned. These tables miss some clones; where compared with another copy, unresolved V genes account for less than half of the shortfall, and the remainder is unexplained. From that table come the V and J calls and clone size; the DNA was used to work out D and trimming. Within this sample are around 90,000 clones, with approximately 64% of them counted one time only. Roughly 21% of the sample goes to the ten largest clones.

The sample was PBMCs. The origin of this receptor is a woman aged 45-65 years in good health and CMV-seropositive.

The CDR3 is CASSYIGGNGYTF. The bases read TGTGCCAGCAGTTACATAGGAGGGAATGGCTACACCTTC. This receptor chain uses TRBV6-6 and TRBJ1-2; the D gene is unclear. The junction shows trimming of 2 bases on V and 6 bases on J, plus 10 bases between the germline ends. According to the germline V gene (reference sequence), CDR1 reads MNHNY and CDR2 reads SVGAGI. Reading from cysteine to phenylalanine, the CDR3 counts 13 amino acids. The DNA shown is the 39-base CDR3, in frame from base 1.